Listed below are T cell receptor beta chains from one sample, sequenced in a study of cytomegalovirus exposure and HLA in healthy donors. The assay was immunoSEQ multiplex PCR, and TCRdb's table has in-frame clones only and misses some. The repertoire consists of roughly 79,000 clones, with approximately 74% occurring once and the leading ten covering roughly 6.1%. Sequences were obtained from PBMCs. Every receptor here comes from a woman aged 45 to 65 in good health and CMV-seropositive. The CDR3 runs from the conserved cysteine through the conserved F or W. Fields, in order: V gene, clone size, J gene, CDR3 protein. Clone sizes are given selectively: once, few, many, or a class where the clone is expanded.

v_call: TRBV7-9; clone_size: few; j_call: TRBJ2-5; cdr3_aa: CASSSVDSNTETQYF
v_call: TRBV7-2; clone_size: -; j_call: TRBJ1-1; cdr3_aa: CASSKGGGLDTEAFF
v_call: TRBV2; clone_size: -; j_call: TRBJ2-5; cdr3_aa: CASMLGLAGAETQYF
v_call: TRBV15; clone_size: -; j_call: TRBJ1-5; cdr3_aa: CATRKRGNQPQHF
v_call: TRBV2; clone_size: -; j_call: TRBJ1-1; cdr3_aa: CATARENTEAFF
v_call: TRBV4-2; clone_size: -; j_call: TRBJ2-6; cdr3_aa: CASSQVDGGAGANVLTF
v_call: TRBV6-1; clone_size: once; j_call: TRBJ2-1; cdr3_aa: CASSEATSGSPSSYNEQFF
v_call: TRBV29-1; clone_size: once; j_call: TRBJ2-3; cdr3_aa: CSVLGLSTDTQYF
v_call: TRBV27; clone_size: -; j_call: TRBJ1-5; cdr3_aa: CASSGGGGLGQPQHF
v_call: TRBV21-1; clone_size: -; j_call: TRBJ1-5; cdr3_aa: CASSKSVGRQDNQPQHF
v_call: TRBV9; clone_size: once; j_call: TRBJ2-3; cdr3_aa: CASSPPTGGSGDTQYF
v_call: TRBV28; clone_size: -; j_call: TRBJ2-5; cdr3_aa: CASRLSGARKTQYF
v_call: TRBV5-1; clone_size: -; j_call: TRBJ2-2; cdr3_aa: CASSLEPTSNTGELFF
v_call: TRBV6-5; clone_size: few; j_call: TRBJ1-1; cdr3_aa: CASSRGQGATEAFF
v_call: TRBV19; clone_size: -; j_call: TRBJ2-1; cdr3_aa: CASRKLAGGPVAFF
v_call: TRBV11-3; clone_size: -; j_call: TRBJ2-7; cdr3_aa: CASSFTSQSSYEQYF
v_call: TRBV4-2; clone_size: -; j_call: TRBJ2-1; cdr3_aa: CASSYTGGRSSYNEQFF
v_call: TRBV2; clone_size: once; j_call: TRBJ2-1; cdr3_aa: CASSGDQTRPSSYNEQFF
v_call: TRBV28; clone_size: -; j_call: TRBJ2-7; cdr3_aa: CASSLLDGDYEQYF
v_call: TRBV7-3; clone_size: -; j_call: TRBJ1-1; cdr3_aa: CASSRTRNTEAFF
v_call: TRBV27; clone_size: -; j_call: TRBJ2-5; cdr3_aa: CASSLSIRGRAGETQYF
v_call: TRBV5-1; clone_size: -; j_call: TRBJ1-2; cdr3_aa: CASSTEQFYGYTF
v_call: TRBV6-5; clone_size: -; j_call: TRBJ2-5; cdr3_aa: CASIKQGALSETQYF
v_call: TRBV4-2; clone_size: -; j_call: TRBJ2-7; cdr3_aa: CASSPGQGTYEQYF
v_call: TRBV28; clone_size: -; j_call: TRBJ2-5; cdr3_aa: CASSLSNWPSGSLVGETQYF
v_call: TRBV7-8; clone_size: -; j_call: TRBJ2-6; cdr3_aa: CASSVGSPRSGQVLTF
v_call: TRBV4-2; clone_size: -; j_call: TRBJ1-2; cdr3_aa: CASSQARTADYGYTF
v_call: TRBV5-6; clone_size: -; j_call: TRBJ2-7; cdr3_aa: CASSLGRWNEQYF
v_call: TRBV2; clone_size: -; j_call: TRBJ2-3; cdr3_aa: CASKLLAGPTDTQYF